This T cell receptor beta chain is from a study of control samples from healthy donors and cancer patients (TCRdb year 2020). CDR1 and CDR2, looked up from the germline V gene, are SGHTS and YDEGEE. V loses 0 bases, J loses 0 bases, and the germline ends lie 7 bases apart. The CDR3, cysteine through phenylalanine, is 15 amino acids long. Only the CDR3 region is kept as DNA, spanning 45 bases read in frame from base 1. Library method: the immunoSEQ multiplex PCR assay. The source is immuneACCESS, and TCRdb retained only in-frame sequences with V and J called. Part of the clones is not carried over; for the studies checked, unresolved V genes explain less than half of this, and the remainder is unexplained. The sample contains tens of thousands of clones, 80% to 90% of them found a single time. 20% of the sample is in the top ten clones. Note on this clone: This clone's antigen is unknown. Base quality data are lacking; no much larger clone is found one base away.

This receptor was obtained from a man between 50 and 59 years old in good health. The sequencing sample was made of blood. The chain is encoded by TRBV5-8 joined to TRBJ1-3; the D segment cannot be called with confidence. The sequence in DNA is TGTGCCAGCAGCTTGGGGCGGAGCTCTGGAAACACCATATATTTT. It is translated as CASSLGRSSGNTIYF.